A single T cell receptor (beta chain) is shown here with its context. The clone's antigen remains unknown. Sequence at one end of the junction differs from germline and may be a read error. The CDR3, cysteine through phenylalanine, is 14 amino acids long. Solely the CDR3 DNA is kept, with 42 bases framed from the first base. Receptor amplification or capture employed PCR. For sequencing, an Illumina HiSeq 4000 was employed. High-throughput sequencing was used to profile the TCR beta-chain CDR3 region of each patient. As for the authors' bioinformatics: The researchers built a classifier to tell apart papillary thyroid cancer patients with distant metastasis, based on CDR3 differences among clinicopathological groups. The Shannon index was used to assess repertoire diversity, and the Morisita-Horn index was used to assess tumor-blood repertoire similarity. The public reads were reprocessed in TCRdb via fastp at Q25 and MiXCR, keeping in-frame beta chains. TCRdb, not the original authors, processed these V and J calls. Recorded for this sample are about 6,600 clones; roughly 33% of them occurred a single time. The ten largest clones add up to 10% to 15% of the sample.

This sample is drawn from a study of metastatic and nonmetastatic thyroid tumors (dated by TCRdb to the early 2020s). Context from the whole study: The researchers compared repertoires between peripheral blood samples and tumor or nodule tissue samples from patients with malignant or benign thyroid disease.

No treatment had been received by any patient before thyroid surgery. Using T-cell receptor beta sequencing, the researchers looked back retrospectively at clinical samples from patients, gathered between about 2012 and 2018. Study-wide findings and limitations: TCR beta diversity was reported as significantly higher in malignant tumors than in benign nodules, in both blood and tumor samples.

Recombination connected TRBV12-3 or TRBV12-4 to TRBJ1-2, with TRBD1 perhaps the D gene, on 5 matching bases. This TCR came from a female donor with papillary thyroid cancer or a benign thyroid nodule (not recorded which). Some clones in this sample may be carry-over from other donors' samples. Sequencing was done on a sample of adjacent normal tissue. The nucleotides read TGTGCCAGCAGTCCCAATCTGGGGTTTTGGGGCTATGACTTC. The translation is CASSPNLGFWGYDF.